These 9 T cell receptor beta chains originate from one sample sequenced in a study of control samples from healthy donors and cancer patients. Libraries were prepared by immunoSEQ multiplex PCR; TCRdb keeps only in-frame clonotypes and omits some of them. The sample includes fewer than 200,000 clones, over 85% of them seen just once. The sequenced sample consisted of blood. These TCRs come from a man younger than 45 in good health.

The CDR3 spells CASRLNQQATNEKLFF. The DNA for the CDR3 is TGTGCCAGCAGGCTAAACCAACAGGCAACTAATGAAAAACTGTTTTTT. This sequence joins TRBV27 and TRBJ1-4, with D tentatively TRBD1 (5 bases). The CDR3 has 16 residues. V was pared by 6 bases and J by 0 bases, with 14 bases between. Germline V CDR1 and CDR2: MNHEY, SMNVEV (reference sequence).

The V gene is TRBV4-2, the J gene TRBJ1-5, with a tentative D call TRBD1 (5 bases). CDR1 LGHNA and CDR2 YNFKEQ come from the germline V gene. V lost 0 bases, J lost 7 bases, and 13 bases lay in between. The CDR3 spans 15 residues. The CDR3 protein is CASSQDLGAGQPQHF. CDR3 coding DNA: TGTGCCAGCAGCCAAGATTTAGGGGCAGGACAGCCCCAGCATTTT.

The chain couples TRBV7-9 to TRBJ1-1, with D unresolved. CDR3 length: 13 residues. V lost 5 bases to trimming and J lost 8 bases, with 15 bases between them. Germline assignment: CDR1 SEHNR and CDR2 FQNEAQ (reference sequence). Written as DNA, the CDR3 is TGTGCCAGCAGCATACTCCCGGGAATGGAAGCTTTCTTT. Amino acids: CASSILPGMEAFF.

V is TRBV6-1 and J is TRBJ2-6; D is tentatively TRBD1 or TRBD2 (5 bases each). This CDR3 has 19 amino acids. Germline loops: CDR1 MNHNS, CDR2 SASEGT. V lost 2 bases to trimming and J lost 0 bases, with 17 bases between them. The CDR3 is CASSESSPGTYSGANVLTF. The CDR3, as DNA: TGTGCCAGCAGTGAATCTAGTCCCGGGACGTACTCTGGGGCCAACGTCCTGACTTTC.

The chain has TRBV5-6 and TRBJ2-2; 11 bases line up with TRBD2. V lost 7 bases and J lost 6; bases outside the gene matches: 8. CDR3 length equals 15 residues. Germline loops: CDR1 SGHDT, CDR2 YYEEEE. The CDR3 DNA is TGTGCCAGCTCCGCGGGACTAGCGGTTTCCGGGGAGCTGTTTTTT. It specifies CASSAGLAVSGELFF.

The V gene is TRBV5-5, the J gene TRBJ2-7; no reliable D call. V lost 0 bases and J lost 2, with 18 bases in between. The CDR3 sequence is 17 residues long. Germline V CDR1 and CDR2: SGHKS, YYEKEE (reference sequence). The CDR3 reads CASSLVLLGQGTYEQYF. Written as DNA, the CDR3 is TGTGCCAGCAGCTTGGTCCTTTTGGGCCAAGGCACCTACGAGCAGTACTTC.

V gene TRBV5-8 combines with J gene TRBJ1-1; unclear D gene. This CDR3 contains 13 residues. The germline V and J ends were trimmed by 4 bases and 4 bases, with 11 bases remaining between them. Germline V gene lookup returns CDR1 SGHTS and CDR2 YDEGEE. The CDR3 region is CASSREGVTEAFF. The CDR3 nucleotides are TGTGCCAGCAGCCGGGAGGGTGTCACTGAAGCTTTCTTT. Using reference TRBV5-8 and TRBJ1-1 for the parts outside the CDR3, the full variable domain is EAGVTQSPTHLIKTRGQQATLRCSPISGHTSVYWYQQALGLGLQFLLWYDEGEERNRGNFPPRFSGRQFPNYSSELNVNALELEDSALYLCASSREGVTEAFFGQGTRLTVV.

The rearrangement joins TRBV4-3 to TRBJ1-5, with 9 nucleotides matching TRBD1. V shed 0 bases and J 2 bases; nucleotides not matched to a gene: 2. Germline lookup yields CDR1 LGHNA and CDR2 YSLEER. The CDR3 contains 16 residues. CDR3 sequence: CASSQDRTGGNQPQHF. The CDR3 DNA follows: TGCGCCAGCAGCCAAGACAGGACAGGGGGCAATCAGCCCCAGCATTTT.

In nucleotides, the CDR3 is TGTGCCAGCAGTTACCCACCTTTGGCGGAACAGTACTTC. Amino acid sequence: CASSYPPLAEQYF. The chain uses TRBV6-6 and TRBJ2-7; D call uncertain. The CDR3 spans 13 residues. Trimming stripped 2 bases from V and 10 bases from J, with 15 bases between. Per germline, CDR1 MNHNY and CDR2 SVGAGI (reference sequence).